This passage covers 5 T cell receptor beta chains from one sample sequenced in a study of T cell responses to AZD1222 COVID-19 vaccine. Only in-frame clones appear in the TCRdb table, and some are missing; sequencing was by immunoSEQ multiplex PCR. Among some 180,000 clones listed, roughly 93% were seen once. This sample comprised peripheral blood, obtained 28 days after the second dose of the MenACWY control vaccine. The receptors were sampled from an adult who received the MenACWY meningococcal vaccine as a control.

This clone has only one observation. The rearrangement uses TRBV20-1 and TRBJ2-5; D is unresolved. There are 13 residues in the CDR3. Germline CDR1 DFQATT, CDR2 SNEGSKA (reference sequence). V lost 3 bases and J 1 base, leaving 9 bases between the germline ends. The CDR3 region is CSASKVTQETQYF. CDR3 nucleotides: TGCAGTGCTAGTAAGGTGACCCAAGAGACCCAGTACTTC.

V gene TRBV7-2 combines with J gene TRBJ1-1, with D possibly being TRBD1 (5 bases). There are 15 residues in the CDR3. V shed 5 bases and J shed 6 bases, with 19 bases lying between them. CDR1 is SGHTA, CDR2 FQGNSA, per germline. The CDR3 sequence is CASSHETVTGAEAFF. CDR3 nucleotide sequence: TGTGCCAGCAGCCACGAGACAGTAACCGGGGCTGAAGCTTTCTTT.

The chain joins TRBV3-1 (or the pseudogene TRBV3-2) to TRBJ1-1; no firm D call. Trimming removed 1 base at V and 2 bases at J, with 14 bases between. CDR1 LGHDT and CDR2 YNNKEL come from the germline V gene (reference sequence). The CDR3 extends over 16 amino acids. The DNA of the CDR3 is TGTGCCAGCAGCCAAGGTTCACCCTTGATAAACACTGAAGCTTTCTTT. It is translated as CASSQGSPLINTEAFF.

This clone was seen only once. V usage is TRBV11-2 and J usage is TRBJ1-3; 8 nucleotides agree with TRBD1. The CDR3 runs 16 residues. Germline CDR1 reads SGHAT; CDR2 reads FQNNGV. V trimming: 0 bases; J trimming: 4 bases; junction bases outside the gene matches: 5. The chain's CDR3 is CASSLERQGIGNTIYF. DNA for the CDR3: TGTGCCAGCAGCTTAGAGAGACAGGGGATCGGAAACACCATATATTTT.

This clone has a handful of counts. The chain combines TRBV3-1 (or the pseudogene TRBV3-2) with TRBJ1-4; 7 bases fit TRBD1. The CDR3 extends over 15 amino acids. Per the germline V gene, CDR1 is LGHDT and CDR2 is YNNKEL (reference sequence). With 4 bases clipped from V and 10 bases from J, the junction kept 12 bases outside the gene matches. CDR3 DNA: TGTGCCAGCAGCCTCCAGACAGGGCTCTCGCGAAAACTGTTTTTT. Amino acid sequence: CASSLQTGLSRKLFF.